What follows is one T cell receptor beta chain and its context. Its antigen is as yet unknown. The entry originates in a study of cytomegalovirus exposure and HLA in healthy donors. Only in-frame clones appear in the TCRdb table, and some are missing; sequencing was by immunoSEQ multiplex PCR. The table has 190,000 or so clones, more than 65% seen once. Overall study findings and caveats: The finding came from a later analysis; first-cohort TCR clusters tended to co-occur in the roughly 110 validation repertoires.

This sequence was found in a woman younger than 30 in good health and CMV-seropositive. The sample was PBMCs.

The CDR3 DNA follows: TGTGCCAGCAGCGGCTCCGGGACTAGGCCGGCAGATACGCAGTATTTT. It translates to CASSGSGTRPADTQYF. This chain uses TRBV9 with TRBJ2-3, with 8 bases matching TRBD2. The CDR3 runs to 16 residues. J was trimmed by 4 bases and V by 3 bases; bases with no gene match: 10. The germline CDR1 and CDR2 sequences are SGDLS and YYNGEE. Together with reference TRBV9 and TRBJ2-3, the CDR3 gives the full variable domain: DSGVTQTPKHLITATGQRVTLRCSPRSGDLSVYWYQQSLDQGLQFLIQYYNGEERAKGNILERFSAQQFPDLHSELNLSSLELGDSALYFCASSGSGTRPADTQYFGPGTRLTVL.